The 19 T cell receptor beta chains in this list originate from one sample, sequenced in a study of graft-versus-host responses after intestinal transplantation (dated by TCRdb to about 2021). The protocol used for the library was the immunoSEQ multiplex PCR assay. TCRdb provides this immuneACCESS table in a form limited to in-frame rearrangements. Some clones are lacking; in checked studies, under half of them reflect an unresolved V gene, and why the rest are absent is not known. This sample gives fewer than 70,000 clones in total; just under 95% of them show up just once. 6.5% to 8% of the sample comes from the top ten. The sample consisted of bone marrow, taken 734 days after intestinal transplantation. The source is a human patient who received an intestinal transplant, so some T cells may come from the graft donor.

This chain joins TRBV5-6 and TRBJ2-2, with 8 bases aligning to TRBD1. The CDR3 contains 17 residues. The V gene end was trimmed by 0 bases and the J gene end by 5 bases; junction bases not matched to a gene: 9. Germline loops: CDR1 SGHDT, CDR2 YYEEEE. The CDR3: CASSLATGGSRTGELFF. CDR3 bases: TGTGCCAGCAGCTTGGCAACAGGGGGAAGTAGGACCGGGGAGCTGTTTTTT.

This chain connects TRBV7-3 to TRBJ2-5; 7 bases are a match to TRBD2. The V gene end was trimmed by 1 base and the J gene end by 4 bases; junction bases not matched to a gene: 3. Germline CDR1 SGHTA, CDR2 FQGTGA. The length of the CDR3 is 14 residues. This chain's CDR3 is CASSLNGGSETQYF. The CDR3 DNA sequence: TGTGCCAGCAGCTTAAACGGGGGGTCAGAGACCCAGTACTTC.

The chain has TRBV19 and TRBJ2-3; TRBD1 might be the D (5 bases). Trimming took off 6 bases at V and 2 bases at J, with 18 bases between the two ends. The V gene's germline CDR1 is LNHDA and CDR2 SQIVND (reference sequence). This CDR3 spans 16 amino acids. The CDR3 sequence: CASSAQRLGPTDTQYF. The CDR3 bases are TGTGCCAGTAGCGCACAACGTTTGGGGCCCACAGATACGCAGTATTTT.

In its sample, this clone was seen a few times. V usage is TRBV25-1 and J usage is TRBJ2-7; no clear D gene. CDR1 and CDR2 (germline): MGHDK, SYGVNS. Trimming removed 3 bases at V and 0 bases at J, with 12 bases between. The CDR3 is 15 amino acids. CDR3 in amino acids: CASSDGITSSYEQYF. CDR3 DNA: TGTGCCAGCAGTGATGGTATAACTTCCTCCTACGAGCAGTACTTC.

The rearrangement uses TRBV5-1 and TRBJ2-2; D is perhaps TRBD2 (6 bases). The CDR3 extends over 13 amino acids. Trimming shortened V by 5 bases and J by 5 bases, and 10 bases separated the two germline ends. Germline V gene data show CDR1 as SGHRS and CDR2 as YFSETQ. This CDR3 is CASSEAGTGELFF. The CDR3 nucleotides read TGCGCCAGCAGTGAGGCGGGGACCGGGGAGCTGTTTTTT.

V is TRBV27 and J is TRBJ1-1, with TRBD1 matching over 7 bases. The V gene end was trimmed by 4 bases and the J gene end by 5 bases; junction bases not matched to a gene: 1. CDR1 MNHEY and CDR2 SMNVEV come from the germline V gene (reference sequence). The CDR3 consists of 12 residues. The CDR3 DNA follows: TGTGCCAGCAGTTCCAGGGGGACTGAAGCTTTCTTT. This translates into CASSSRGTEAFF.

The chain uses TRBV10-1 and TRBJ1-1; unclear D gene. From germline, CDR1 is WNHNN and CDR2 SYGVQD (reference sequence). Trimming pared 0 bases from V and 3 bases from J, leaving 14 bases between. The CDR3 length is 16 residues. The CDR3 protein is CASSESPRPGYTEAFF. As DNA, the CDR3 is TGCGCCAGCAGTGAGTCCCCCCGCCCGGGATACACTGAAGCTTTCTTT.

The chain combines TRBV27 with TRBJ1-2; 8 positions agree with TRBD1. This CDR3 is 14 amino acids long. Germline trimming cut 6 bases from V and 4 bases from J; bases unmatched to any gene: 7. Germline CDR1 reads MNHEY; CDR2 reads SMNVEV (reference sequence). The CDR3 reads CASSLTGAGYGYTF. CDR3 nucleotide sequence: TGTGCCAGCAGCCTGACAGGGGCCGGCTATGGCTACACCTTC.

This clone counts as large. This chain links TRBV6-5 with TRBJ1-2; TRBD1 matches at 7 bases. The CDR3 sequence is 13 residues long. Trimming cost V 6 bases and J 6 bases; bases outside gene matches: 7. Germline V gene sequence: CDR1 MNHEY, CDR2 SVGAGI. CDR3 DNA sequence: TGTGCCAGCAGCTCCGACAGGGCTGATGGCTACACCTTC. It encodes CASSSDRADGYTF.

The rearrangement uses TRBV4-1 and TRBJ2-2, with 12 nucleotides matching TRBD2. Per the germline V gene, CDR1 is MGHRA and CDR2 is YSYEKL. CDR3 length: 18 residues. V dropped 4 bases and J dropped 7; count of bases not matched to a gene: 13. The CDR3 region is CASSRRSLAGGQDGELFF. The CDR3, as DNA: TGCGCCAGCAGCCGTCGCTCCCTAGCGGGGGGGCAGGACGGGGAGCTGTTTTTT.

The chain joins TRBV5-1 to TRBJ2-1; D gene ambiguous. The germline V gene encodes CDR1 SGHRS and CDR2 YFSETQ. This CDR3 contains 16 residues. The V gene lost 0 bases and the J gene lost 0 bases, with 10 bases spanning the gap. In nucleotides, the CDR3 is TGCGCCAGCAGCTTGGAGGAATCCTTCTCCTACAATGAGCAGTTCTTC. It specifies CASSLEESFSYNEQFF.

The count of this clone is one. This rearrangement joins TRBV6-5 to TRBJ2-7, with D maybe TRBD2 (5 bases). Trimming took off 0 bases at V and 3 bases at J, with 9 bases between the two ends. The CDR3 consists of 14 residues. Germline loops: CDR1 MNHEY, CDR2 SVGAGI. CDR3 sequence (DNA): TGTGCCAGCAGTTACTCCCTAGCTAGCTACGAGCAGTACTTC. Translation: CASSYSLASYEQYF.

The rearrangement links TRBV4-2 to TRBJ2-7; tentatively, D is TRBD1 or TRBD2 (6 bases each). CDR1 and CDR2 (germline): LGHNA, YNFKEQ. Trimming cost V 0 bases and J 4 bases, with 16 bases left between them. This CDR3 contains 16 residues. The CDR3 region has the DNA TGTGCCAGCAGCCAAGACCGGGGGCTCCTCGGATACGAGCAGTACTTC. It codes for CASSQDRGLLGYEQYF.

This chain connects TRBV2 to TRBJ2-1; TRBD2 matches at 7 bases. The CDR3 totals 15 residues. Germline CDR1 and CDR2: SNHLY and FYNNEI. Trimming removed 8 bases from V and 4 bases from J; junction bases left unmatched: 11. This CDR3 reads CASGGGTNLYNEQFF. The CDR3 coding sequence is TGTGCCAGCGGGGGGGGAACAAACCTATACAATGAGCAGTTCTTC.

This sequence joins TRBV6-5 and TRBJ1-4, with TRBD1 as a possible D gene (5 bases). The germline CDR1 and CDR2 sequences are MNHEY and SVGAGI. The CDR3 is 14 residues long. Trimming removed 4 bases from V and 8 bases from J, with 14 bases in between. The CDR3 DNA reads TGTGCCAGCAGTTCGACAGATGATCTCGAAAAACTGTTTTTT. Amino acid sequence: CASSSTDDLEKLFF.

The rearrangement links TRBV7-9 to TRBJ2-1, with no clear D. Germline loops: CDR1 SEHNR, CDR2 FQNEAQ (reference sequence). Trimming removed 3 bases at V and 0 bases at J, with 12 bases between. This CDR3 is built from 16 residues. The CDR3 loop is CASSFDRSSSYNEQFF. The CDR3 nucleotides are TGTGCCAGCAGCTTCGATCGCTCGAGCTCCTACAATGAGCAGTTCTTC.

As to this clone: The junction departs from the called germline gene at one end, perhaps through a read error. Other nucleotide sequences in the sample specify the same CDR3. This rearrangement joins TRBV9 to TRBJ1-1; 11 nucleotides align to TRBD1. Germline assignment: CDR1 SGDLS and CDR2 YYNGEE. The CDR3 is 16 residues long. The CDR3 DNA is TGTGCCAGCAGCCCAGGACAGGGGGCAAGGGACACTGAAGCTTTCTTC. Its translation: CASSPGQGARDTEAFF.

The rearrangement uses TRBV5-6 and TRBJ2-1; D is unresolved. The ends were cut back, 1 base at V and 6 bases at J, with 8 bases in the middle. The CDR3 has 13 residues. Per germline, CDR1 SGHDT and CDR2 YYEEEE. This CDR3 reads CASSLIGINEQFF. The CDR3 region has the DNA TGTGCCAGCAGCTTGATTGGAATCAATGAGCAGTTCTTC.

The CDR3 coding sequence is TGTGCCAGCAGCTTGGGAACAGGGACGGGGACTAATGAAAAACTGTTTTTT. Translation: CASSLGTGTGTNEKLFF. The rearrangement joins TRBV5-6 to TRBJ1-4; maybe TRBD1 (6 bases). The CDR3 is 17 residues long. V lost 0 bases, J lost 2 bases, and 14 bases lay in between. Germline V gene sequence: CDR1 SGHDT, CDR2 YYEEEE.